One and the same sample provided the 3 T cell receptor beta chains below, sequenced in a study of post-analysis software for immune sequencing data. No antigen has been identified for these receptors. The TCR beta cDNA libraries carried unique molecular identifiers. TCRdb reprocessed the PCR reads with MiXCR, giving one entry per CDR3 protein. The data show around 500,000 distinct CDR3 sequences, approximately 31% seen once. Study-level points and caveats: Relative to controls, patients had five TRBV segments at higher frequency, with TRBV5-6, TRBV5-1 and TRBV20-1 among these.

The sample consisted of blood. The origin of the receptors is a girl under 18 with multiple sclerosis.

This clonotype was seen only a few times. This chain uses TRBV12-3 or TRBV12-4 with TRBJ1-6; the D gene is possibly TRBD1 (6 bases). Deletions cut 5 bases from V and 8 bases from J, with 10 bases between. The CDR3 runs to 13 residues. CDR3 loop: CASSGDTYSPLHF. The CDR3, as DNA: TGTGCCAGCAGTGGGGACACCTATTCACCCCTCCACTTT.

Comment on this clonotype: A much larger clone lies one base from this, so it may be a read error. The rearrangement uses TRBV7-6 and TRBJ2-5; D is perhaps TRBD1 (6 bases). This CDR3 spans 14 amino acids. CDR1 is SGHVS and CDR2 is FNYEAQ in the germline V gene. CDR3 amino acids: CASSLALGRQVQLF. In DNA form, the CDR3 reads TGTGCCAGCAGCTTAGCGCTTGGTAGACAGGTGCAGTTATTC.

The CDR3 nucleotides are TGTGCCAGCACTTTGGCCAGCAATGAGCAGTTCTTC. It is translated as CASTLASNEQFF. The chain employs TRBV6-6 and TRBJ2-1; no clear D gene. The CDR3 is made up of 12 amino acids. The germline CDR1 and CDR2 sequences are MNHNY and SVGAGI (reference sequence). The V end was cut by 7 bases, the J end by 6 bases, with 10 bases between.